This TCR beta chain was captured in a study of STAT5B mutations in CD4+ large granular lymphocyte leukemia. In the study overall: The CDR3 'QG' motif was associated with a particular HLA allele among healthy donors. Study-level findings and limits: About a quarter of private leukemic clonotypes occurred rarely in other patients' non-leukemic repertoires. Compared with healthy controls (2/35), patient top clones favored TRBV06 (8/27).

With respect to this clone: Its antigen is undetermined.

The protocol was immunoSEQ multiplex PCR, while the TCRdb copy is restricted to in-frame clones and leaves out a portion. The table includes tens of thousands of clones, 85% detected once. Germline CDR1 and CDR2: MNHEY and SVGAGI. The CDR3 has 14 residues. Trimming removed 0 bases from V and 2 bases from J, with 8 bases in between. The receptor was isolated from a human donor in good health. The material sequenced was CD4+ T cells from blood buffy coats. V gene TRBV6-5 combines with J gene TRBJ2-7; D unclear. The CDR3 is CASSYSMGTYEQYF. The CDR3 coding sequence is TGTGCCAGCAGTTACTCAATGGGCACCTACGAGCAGTACTTC.